These 17 T cell receptor beta chains originate from one sample sequenced in a study of control samples from healthy donors and cancer patients. The repertoire was sequenced with immunoSEQ multiplex PCR; TCRdb's copy has only in-frame clones and lacks some. The sample has around 63,000 clones, approximately 89% seen once. The material sequenced was PBMCs. These receptors all come from a woman aged 45-59 years with head and neck cancer.

The V call is TRBV7-2, the J call TRBJ1-5; TRBD1 is a possible D gene (5 bases). The CDR3 has 15 amino acids. Germline V gives CDR1 SGHTA, CDR2 FQGNSA. Trimming removed 3 bases from V and 6 bases from J, with 15 bases in between. The CDR3 loop reads CASSFGGSGGQPQHF. Here the CDR3 DNA reads TGTGCCAGCAGCTTCGGAGGGTCTGGGGGTCAGCCCCAGCATTTT.

The chain couples TRBV28 to TRBJ1-1, with a weak D call TRBD1 (5 bases). The CDR3 runs to 13 residues. The V gene's germline CDR1 is MDHEN and CDR2 SYDVKM. Trimming removed 9 bases from V and 10 bases from J, with 21 bases in between. The CDR3 is CASCQWDLFRAFF. CDR3 nucleotide sequence: TGTGCCAGTTGCCAGTGGGACCTATTTCGAGCTTTCTTT.

This CDR3 is CSARVQREQYF. CDR3 coding DNA: TGCAGTGCTAGAGTCCAGCGCGAGCAGTACTTC. The V call is TRBV20-1, the J call TRBJ2-7; D is ambiguous. This CDR3 is 11 amino acids long. Trimming stripped 1 base from V and 6 bases from J, with 7 bases between. Germline-derived CDR1 and CDR2 are DFQATT and SNEGSKA (reference sequence).

The J gene is TRBJ1-5, the V gene TRBV19, with D tentatively TRBD1 (6 bases). The length of the CDR3 is 19 residues. From germline, CDR1 is LNHDA and CDR2 SQIVND (reference sequence). The V end was cut by 5 bases, the J end by 0 bases, with 23 bases between. CDR3 region: CASSAPSRGVSYSNQPQHF. For the CDR3, the DNA is TGTGCCAGTAGTGCCCCCAGCAGGGGCGTTTCATATAGCAATCAGCCCCAGCATTTT.

V usage is TRBV7-9 and J usage is TRBJ2-3, with 10 bases matching TRBD1. From germline, CDR1 is SEHNR and CDR2 FQNEAQ (reference sequence). With V trimmed by 2 bases and J by 6 bases, 11 bases remained unmatched. CDR3 length equals 17 residues. Written as DNA, the CDR3 is TGTGCCAGCAGCTTAAGGACAGGGGGATGGGATGGTGATACGCAGTATTTT. Translated, it gives CASSLRTGGWDGDTQYF.

The rearrangement joins TRBV5-1 to TRBJ1-1, with D possibly being TRBD1 (5 bases). V gave up 0 bases and J gave up 5 bases, with 14 bases separating them. Germline CDR1 and CDR2: SGHRS and YFSETQ. The CDR3 extends over 15 amino acids. DNA of the CDR3: TGCGCCAGCAGCTTGGCCCCCGGGGGGGGGACTGAAGCTTTCTTT. Translated: CASSLAPGGGTEAFF.

This chain connects TRBV19 to TRBJ1-4, with unresolved D. Trimming pared 3 bases from V and 0 bases from J, leaving 5 bases between. In germline, CDR1 is LNHDA, CDR2 SQIVND (reference sequence). The CDR3 length is 14 residues. The CDR3 region has the DNA TGTGCCAGTAGTATCCGGACAACTAATGAAAAACTGTTTTTT. Residues: CASSIRTTNEKLFF.

The chain is built from TRBV5-1 and TRBJ2-5; D remains ambiguous. V was cut by 4 bases and J by 3 bases, with 7 bases left in between. This CDR3 spans 12 amino acids. Germline V lookup: CDR1 SGHRS, CDR2 YFSETQ. This CDR3 is CASSITKETQYF. The CDR3 region has the DNA TGCGCCAGCAGCATAACCAAAGAGACCCAGTACTTC. Looking up the rest from reference TRBV5-1 and TRBJ2-5 gives the full variable domain: KAGVTQTPRYLIKTRGQQVTLSCSPISGHRSVSWYQQTPGQGLQFLFEYFSETQRNKGNFPGRFSGRQFSNSRSEMNVSTLELGDSALYLCASSITKETQYFGPGTRLLVL.

The rearrangement joins TRBV4-2 to TRBJ1-3; maybe TRBD1 (5 bases). Trimming took 0 bases from V and 2 from J, leaving 8 bases between them. The CDR3 is 15 amino acids. Germline V gene data show CDR1 as LGHNA and CDR2 as YNFKEQ. DNA for the CDR3: TGTGCCAGCAGCCAAGATCTGACAGCTGGAAACACCATATATTTT. Amino acid sequence: CASSQDLTAGNTIYF.

On this clone itself: Other DNA sequences in this sample translate to the same CDR3. The J gene is TRBJ2-5, the V gene TRBV7-9, with D hard to call. The CDR3 totals 12 residues. CDR1 SEHNR and CDR2 FQNEAQ come from the germline V gene (reference sequence). V was cut by 5 bases and J by 2 bases, with 6 bases left in between. The CDR3 is CASSPLQETQYF. The CDR3 nucleotides are TGTGCCAGCAGCCCACTGCAAGAGACCCAGTACTTC.

The chain uses TRBV5-1 and TRBJ2-2; the match to TRBD1 covers 7 bases. The CDR3 length is 14 residues. J was trimmed by 7 bases and V by 3 bases; bases with no gene match: 6. CDR1 SGHRS and CDR2 YFSETQ come from the germline V gene. CDR3 in amino acids: CASSWDSRDGELFF. The CDR3 DNA follows: TGCGCCAGCAGCTGGGACAGCCGTGACGGGGAGCTGTTTTTT.

The V and J genes are TRBV18 and TRBJ1-2; D is possibly TRBD1 (6 bases). Trimming removed 0 bases at V and 1 base at J, with 12 bases between. CDR3 size: 16 residues. Germline V gene data show CDR1 as KGHSH and CDR2 as LQKENI. CDR3 amino acids: CASSPPADSNNYGYTF. CDR3 coding DNA: TGTGCCAGCTCACCACCGGCGGACAGCAATAACTATGGCTACACCTTC.

The V and J genes are TRBV6-5 and TRBJ1-1; the D is unclear. The germline CDR1 and CDR2 sequences are MNHEY and SVGAGI. This CDR3 contains 15 residues. The V end was cut by 0 bases, the J end by 1 base, with 9 bases between. CDR3 loop: CASSYSGYGNTEAFF. The CDR3 DNA follows: TGTGCCAGCAGTTACTCCGGCTATGGGAACACTGAAGCTTTCTTT.

The chain has TRBV7-2 and TRBJ2-2; D might be TRBD2 (5 bases). The ends were cut back, 6 bases at V and 0 bases at J, with 11 bases in the middle. CDR1 is SGHTA and CDR2 is FQGNSA in the germline V gene. This CDR3 has 15 amino acids. CDR3 in amino acids: CASRELDTNTGELFF. CDR3 DNA: TGTGCCAGCAGAGAACTAGATACGAACACCGGGGAGCTGTTTTTT.

The rearrangement joins TRBV5-4 to TRBJ1-1; TRBD1 aligns across 10 bases. CDR1 SGHNT and CDR2 YYREEE come from the germline V gene (reference sequence). This CDR3 has 16 amino acids. Trimming removed 4 bases from V and 6 bases from J; junction bases left unmatched: 12. CDR3 nucleotides: TGTGCCAGCAGCCCCGCCCGGGACAGGGGATCTTCTGAAGCTTTCTTT. This codes for CASSPARDRGSSEAFF.

The gene calls are TRBV30 and TRBJ2-2, with 9 bases that match TRBD1. The J segment lost 6 bases and the V segment lost 0 bases, leaving 2 bases of the junction unmatched. The CDR3 is made up of 14 amino acids. Germline loops: CDR1 GTSNPN, CDR2 SVGIG (reference sequence). CDR3 loop: CAWSVNRGPGELFF. In nucleotides, the CDR3 is TGTGCCTGGAGTGTAAACAGGGGGCCCGGGGAGCTGTTTTTT.

The CDR3 DNA reads as TGTGCCAGCACCCAGGGGGCGCGGGAAAAACTGTTTTTT. It translates to CASTQGAREKLFF. The J gene is TRBJ1-4, the V gene TRBV28; TRBD1 matches 8 bases. The germline V gene has CDR1 MDHEN and CDR2 SYDVKM. There are 13 residues in the CDR3. The J segment lost 8 bases and the V segment lost 7 bases, leaving 6 bases of the junction unmatched.